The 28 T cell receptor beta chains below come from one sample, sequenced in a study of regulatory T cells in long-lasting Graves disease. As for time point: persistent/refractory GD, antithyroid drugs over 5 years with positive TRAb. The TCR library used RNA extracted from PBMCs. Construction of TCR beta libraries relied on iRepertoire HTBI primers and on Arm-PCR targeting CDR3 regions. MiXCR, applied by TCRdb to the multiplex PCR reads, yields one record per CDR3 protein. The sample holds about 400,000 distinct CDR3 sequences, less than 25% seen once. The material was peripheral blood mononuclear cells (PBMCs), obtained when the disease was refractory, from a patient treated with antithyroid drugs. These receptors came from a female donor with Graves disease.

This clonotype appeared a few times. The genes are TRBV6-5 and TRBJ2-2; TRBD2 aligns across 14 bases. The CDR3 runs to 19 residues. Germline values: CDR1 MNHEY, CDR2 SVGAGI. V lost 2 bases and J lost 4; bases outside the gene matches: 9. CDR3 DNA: TGTGCCAGCAGTTACCCAGGACTAGCGGGAGGCAAAGGCACCGGGGAGCTGTTTTTT. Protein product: CASSYPGLAGGKGTGELFF.

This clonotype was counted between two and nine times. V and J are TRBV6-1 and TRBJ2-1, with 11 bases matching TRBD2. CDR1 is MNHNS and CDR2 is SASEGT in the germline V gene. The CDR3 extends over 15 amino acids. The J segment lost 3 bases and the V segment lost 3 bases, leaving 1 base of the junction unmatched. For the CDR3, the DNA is TGTGCCAGCAGTGACGGGACTAGCGGCTACAATGAGCAGTTCTTC. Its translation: CASSDGTSGYNEQFF.

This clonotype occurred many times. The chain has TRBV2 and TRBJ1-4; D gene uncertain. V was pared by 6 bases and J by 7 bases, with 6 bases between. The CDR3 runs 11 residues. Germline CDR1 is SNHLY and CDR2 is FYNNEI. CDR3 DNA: TGTGCCAGCAGCATGGTTGAAAAACTGTTTTTT. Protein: CASSMVEKLFF.

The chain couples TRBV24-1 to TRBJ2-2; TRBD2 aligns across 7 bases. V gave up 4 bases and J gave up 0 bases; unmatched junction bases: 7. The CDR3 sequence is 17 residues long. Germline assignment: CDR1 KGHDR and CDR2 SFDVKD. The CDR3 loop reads CATSEGGWQSNTGELFF. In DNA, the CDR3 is TGTGCCACCAGTGAGGGGGGGTGGCAGTCGAACACCGGGGAGCTGTTTTTT.

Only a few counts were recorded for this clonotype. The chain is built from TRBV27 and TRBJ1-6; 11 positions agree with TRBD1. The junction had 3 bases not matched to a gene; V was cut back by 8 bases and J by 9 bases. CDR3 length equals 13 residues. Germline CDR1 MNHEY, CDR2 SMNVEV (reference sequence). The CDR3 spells CASGGTGGSPLHF. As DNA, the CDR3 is TGTGCCAGCGGGGGGACAGGGGGTTCACCCCTCCACTTT.

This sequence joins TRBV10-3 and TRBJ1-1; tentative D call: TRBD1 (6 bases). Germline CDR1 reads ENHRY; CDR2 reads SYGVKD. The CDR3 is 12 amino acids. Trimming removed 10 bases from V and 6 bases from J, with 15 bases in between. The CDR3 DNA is TGTGCCACCGGGGGACACGGGGCTGAAGCTTTCTTT. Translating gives CATGGHGAEAFF.

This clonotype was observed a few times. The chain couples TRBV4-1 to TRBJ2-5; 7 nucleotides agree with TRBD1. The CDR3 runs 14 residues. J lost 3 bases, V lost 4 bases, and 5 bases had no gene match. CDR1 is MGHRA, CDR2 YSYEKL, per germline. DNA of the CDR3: TGCGCCAGCAGCCGAACAGGGGCCGAAGAGACCCAGTACTTC. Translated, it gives CASSRTGAEETQYF.

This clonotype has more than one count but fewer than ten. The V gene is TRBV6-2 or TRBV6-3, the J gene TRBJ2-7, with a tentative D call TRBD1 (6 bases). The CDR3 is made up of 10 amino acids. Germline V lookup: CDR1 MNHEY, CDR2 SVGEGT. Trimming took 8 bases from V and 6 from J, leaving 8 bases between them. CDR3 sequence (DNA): TGTGCCAGCGGACAGTTCGAGCAGTACTTC. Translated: CASGQFEQYF.

The CDR3 DNA reads TGCAGCGTTGAAGATGAATCTAGCGGTATCCAAGAGACCCAGTACTTC. Residues: CSVEDESSGIQETQYF. The chain has TRBV29-1 and TRBJ2-5; 7 positions match TRBD2. Trimming removed 0 bases from V and 1 base from J; junction bases left unmatched: 8. Per the germline V gene, CDR1 is SQVTM and CDR2 is ANQGSEA. The CDR3 is made up of 16 amino acids.

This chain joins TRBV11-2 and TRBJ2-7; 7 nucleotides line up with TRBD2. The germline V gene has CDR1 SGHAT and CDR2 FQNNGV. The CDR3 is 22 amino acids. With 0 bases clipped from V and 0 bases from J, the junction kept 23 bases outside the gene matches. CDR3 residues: CASSLDRYTLNGTNESSYEQYF. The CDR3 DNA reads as TGTGCCAGCAGCTTAGATCGATACACTCTTAATGGGACTAACGAGAGCTCCTACGAGCAGTACTTC. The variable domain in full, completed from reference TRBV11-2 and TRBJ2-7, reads EAGVAQSPRYKIIEKRQSVAFWCNPISGHATLYWYQQILGQGPKLLIQFQNNGVVDDSQLPKDRFSAERLKGVDSTLKIQPAKLEDSAVYLCASSLDRYTLNGTNESSYEQYFGPGTRLTVT.

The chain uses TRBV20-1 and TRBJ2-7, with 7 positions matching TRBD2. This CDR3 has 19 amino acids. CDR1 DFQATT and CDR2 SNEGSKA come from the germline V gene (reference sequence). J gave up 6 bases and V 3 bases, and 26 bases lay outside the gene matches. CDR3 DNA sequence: TGCAGTGCTAGTGATGCTAACGCGGAGGCTAGCGGTCTTCCGACCGAGCAGTACTTC. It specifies CSASDANAEASGLPTEQYF.

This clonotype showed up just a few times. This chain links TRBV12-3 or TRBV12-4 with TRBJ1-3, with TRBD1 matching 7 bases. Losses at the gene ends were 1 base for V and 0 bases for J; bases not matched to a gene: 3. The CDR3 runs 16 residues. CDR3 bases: TGTGCCAGCAGTTTAGACAGGGGTACCTCTGGAAACACCATATATTTT. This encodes CASSLDRGTSGNTIYF.

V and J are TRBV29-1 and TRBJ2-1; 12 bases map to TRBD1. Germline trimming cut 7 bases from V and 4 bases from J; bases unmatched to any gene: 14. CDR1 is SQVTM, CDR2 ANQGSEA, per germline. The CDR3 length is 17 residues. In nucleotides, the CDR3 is TGCAGCGGAACCGGGACAGGGGGCCCGCTGGCGTACAATGAGCAGTTCTTC. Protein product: CSGTGTGGPLAYNEQFF.

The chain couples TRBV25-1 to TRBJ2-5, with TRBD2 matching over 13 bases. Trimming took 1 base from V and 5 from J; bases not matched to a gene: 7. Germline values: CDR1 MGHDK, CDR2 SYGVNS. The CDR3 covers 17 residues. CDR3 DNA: TGTGCCAGCAGTGAATCCGGACTAGCGGGAGTGGGGGAGACCCAGTACTTC. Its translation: CASSESGLAGVGETQYF.

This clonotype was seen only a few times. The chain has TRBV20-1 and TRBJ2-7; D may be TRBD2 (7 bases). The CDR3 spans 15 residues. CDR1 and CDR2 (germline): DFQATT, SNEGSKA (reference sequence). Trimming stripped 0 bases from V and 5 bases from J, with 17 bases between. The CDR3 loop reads CSARDEARGRDEQYF. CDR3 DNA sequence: TGCAGTGCTAGAGATGAGGCGCGGGGGCGGGACGAGCAGTACTTC.

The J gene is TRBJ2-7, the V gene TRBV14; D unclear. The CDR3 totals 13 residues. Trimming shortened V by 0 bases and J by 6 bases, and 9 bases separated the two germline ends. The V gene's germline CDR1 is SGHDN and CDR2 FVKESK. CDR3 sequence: CASSQDSPIEQYF. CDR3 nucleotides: TGTGCCAGCAGCCAAGACAGCCCAATCGAGCAGTACTTC.

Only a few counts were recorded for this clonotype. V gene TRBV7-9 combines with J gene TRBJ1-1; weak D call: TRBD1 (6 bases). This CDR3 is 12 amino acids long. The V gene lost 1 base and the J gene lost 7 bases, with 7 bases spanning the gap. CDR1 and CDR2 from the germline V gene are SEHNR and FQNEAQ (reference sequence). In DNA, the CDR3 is TGTGCCAGCAGCTTAGACAGGGATGAAGCTTTCTTT. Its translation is CASSLDRDEAFF.

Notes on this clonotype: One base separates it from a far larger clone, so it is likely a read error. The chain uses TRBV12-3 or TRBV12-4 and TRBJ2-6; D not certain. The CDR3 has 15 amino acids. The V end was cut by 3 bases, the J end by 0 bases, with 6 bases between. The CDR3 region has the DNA TGTGCCAGCAGTTTTGACCACTCTGGGGCCAACGTCCTGACTTTC. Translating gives CASSFDHSGANVLTF.

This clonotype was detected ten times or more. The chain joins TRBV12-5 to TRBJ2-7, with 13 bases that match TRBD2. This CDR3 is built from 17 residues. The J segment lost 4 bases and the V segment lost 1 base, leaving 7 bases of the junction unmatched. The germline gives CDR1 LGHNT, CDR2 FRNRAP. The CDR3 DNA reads TGTGCTAGTGGTTTGGCCACTAGCGGGAGGGCCATATACGAGCAGTACTTC. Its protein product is CASGLATSGRAIYEQYF. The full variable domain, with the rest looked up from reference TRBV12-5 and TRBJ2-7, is DARVTQTPRHKVTEMGQEVTMRCQPILGHNTVFWYRQTMMQGLELLAYFRNRAPLDDSGMPKDRFSAEMPDATLATLKIQPSEPRDSAVYFCASGLATSGRAIYEQYFGPGTRLTVT.

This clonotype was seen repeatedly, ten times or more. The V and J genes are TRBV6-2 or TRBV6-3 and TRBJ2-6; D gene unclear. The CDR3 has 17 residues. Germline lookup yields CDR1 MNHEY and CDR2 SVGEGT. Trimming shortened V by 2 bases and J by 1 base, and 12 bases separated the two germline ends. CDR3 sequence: CASSYGGPPSGANVLTF. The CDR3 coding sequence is TGTGCCAGCAGTTACGGTGGACCACCATCTGGGGCCAACGTCCTGACTTTC.

The CDR3 is CASSAGAASTEAFF. CDR3 nucleotide sequence: TGCGCCAGCAGTGCGGGGGCTGCAAGTACTGAAGCTTTCTTT. The chain uses TRBV10-1 and TRBJ1-1, with D perhaps TRBD1 (6 bases). The length of the CDR3 is 14 residues. The germline V and J ends were trimmed by 4 bases and 5 bases, with 14 bases remaining between them. Germline-derived CDR1 and CDR2 are WNHNN and SYGVQD (reference sequence).

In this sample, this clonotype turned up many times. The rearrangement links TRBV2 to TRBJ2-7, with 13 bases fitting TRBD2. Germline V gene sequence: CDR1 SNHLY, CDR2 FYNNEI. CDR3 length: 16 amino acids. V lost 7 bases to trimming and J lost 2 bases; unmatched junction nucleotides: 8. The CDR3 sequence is CASTGTSGIAAYEQYF. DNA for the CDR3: TGTGCCAGCACGGGGACTAGCGGGATTGCGGCCTACGAGCAGTACTTC.

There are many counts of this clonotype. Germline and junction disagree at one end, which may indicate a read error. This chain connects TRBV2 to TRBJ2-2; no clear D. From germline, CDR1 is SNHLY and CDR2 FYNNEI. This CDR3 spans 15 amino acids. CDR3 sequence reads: CAGSAGRVFPGELFF. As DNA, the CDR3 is TGTGCCGGCAGTGCAGGAAGGGTGTTTCCCGGGGAGCTGTTTTTT.

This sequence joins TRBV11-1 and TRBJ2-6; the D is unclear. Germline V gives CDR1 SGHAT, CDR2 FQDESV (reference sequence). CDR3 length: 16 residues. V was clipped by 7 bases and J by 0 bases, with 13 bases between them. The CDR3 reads CASNPRGFSGANVLTF. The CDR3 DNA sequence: TGTGCCAGCAATCCCCGAGGATTCTCTGGGGCCAACGTCCTGACTTTC.

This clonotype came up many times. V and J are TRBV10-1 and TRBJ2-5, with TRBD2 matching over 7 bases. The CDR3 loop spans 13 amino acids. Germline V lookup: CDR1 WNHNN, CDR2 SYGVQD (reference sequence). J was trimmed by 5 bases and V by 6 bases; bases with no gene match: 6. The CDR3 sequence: CASSPGLVETQYF. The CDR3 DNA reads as TGCGCCAGCAGCCCAGGACTAGTTGAGACCCAGTACTTC.

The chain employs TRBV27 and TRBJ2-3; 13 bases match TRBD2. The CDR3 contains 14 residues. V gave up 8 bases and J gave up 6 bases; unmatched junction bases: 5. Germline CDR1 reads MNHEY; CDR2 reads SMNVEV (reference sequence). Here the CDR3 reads CASRRGLAGDTQYF. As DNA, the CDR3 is TGTGCCAGCCGAAGGGGACTAGCGGGGGATACGCAGTATTTT.

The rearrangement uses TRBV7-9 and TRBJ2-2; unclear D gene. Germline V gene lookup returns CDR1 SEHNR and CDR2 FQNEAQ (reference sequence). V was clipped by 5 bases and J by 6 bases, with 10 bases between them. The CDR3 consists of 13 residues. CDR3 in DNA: TGTGCCAGCAGCCAGACCATACCCGGGGAGCTGTTTTTT. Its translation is CASSQTIPGELFF.

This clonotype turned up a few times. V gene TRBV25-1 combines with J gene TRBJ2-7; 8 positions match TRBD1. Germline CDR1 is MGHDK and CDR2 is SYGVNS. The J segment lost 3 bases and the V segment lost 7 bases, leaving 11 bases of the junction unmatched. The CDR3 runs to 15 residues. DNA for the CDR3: TGTGCCAGCACCCCAAGGGTGACAGGGGACTACGAGCAGTACTTC. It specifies CASTPRVTGDYEQYF.